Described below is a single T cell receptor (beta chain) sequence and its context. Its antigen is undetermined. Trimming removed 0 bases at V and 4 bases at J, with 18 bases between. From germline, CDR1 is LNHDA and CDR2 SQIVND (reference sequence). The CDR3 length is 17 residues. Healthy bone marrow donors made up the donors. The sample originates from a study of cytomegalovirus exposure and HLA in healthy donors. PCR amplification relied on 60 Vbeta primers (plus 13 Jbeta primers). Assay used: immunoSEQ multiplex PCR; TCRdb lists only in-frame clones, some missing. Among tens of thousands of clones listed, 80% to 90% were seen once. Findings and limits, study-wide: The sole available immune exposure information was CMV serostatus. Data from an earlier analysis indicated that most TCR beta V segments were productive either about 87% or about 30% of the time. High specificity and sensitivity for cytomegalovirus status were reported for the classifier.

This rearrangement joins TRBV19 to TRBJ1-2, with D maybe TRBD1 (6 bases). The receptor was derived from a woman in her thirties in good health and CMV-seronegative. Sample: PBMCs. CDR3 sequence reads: CASSIEGLGAVPYGYTF. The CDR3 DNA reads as TGTGCCAGTAGTATAGAAGGTCTGGGGGCTGTTCCCTATGGCTACACCTTC. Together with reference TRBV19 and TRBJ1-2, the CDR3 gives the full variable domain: DGGITQSPKYLFRKEGQNVTLSCEQNLNHDAMYWYRQDPGQGLRLIYYSQIVNDFQKGDIAEGYSVSREKKESFPLTVTSAQKNPTAFYLCASSIEGLGAVPYGYTFGSGTRLTVV.